This T cell receptor (beta chain) was found in a study of cytomegalovirus exposure and HLA in healthy donors. Whole-study results and caveats: TCR beta chain V- and J-gene trimming was linked, in a later analysis, to a missense variant in DCLRE1C.

The PCR was carried out with 60 Vbeta primers and 13 Jbeta primers. The table came from immunoSEQ multiplex PCR; TCRdb's copy has only in-frame clones and leaves some out. The table has more than 150,000 clones, around 79% seen once; the top ten hold more than 1.5%. The V and J ends lost 3 bases and 5 bases respectively, with 13 bases between them. The CDR3 loop spans 14 amino acids. Germline V lookup: CDR1 KGHSH, CDR2 LQKENI. As regards this clone: Its antigen is unknown.

V is TRBV18 and J is TRBJ2-5; D is perhaps TRBD2 (7 bases). The receptor comes from a girl aged 10 to 17 in good health and CMV-seropositive. Sequenced sample: PBMCs. The CDR3 nucleotides read TGTGCCAGCTCACCCCAACAGGGAGGGGAGACCCAGTACTTC. It encodes CASSPQQGGETQYF.